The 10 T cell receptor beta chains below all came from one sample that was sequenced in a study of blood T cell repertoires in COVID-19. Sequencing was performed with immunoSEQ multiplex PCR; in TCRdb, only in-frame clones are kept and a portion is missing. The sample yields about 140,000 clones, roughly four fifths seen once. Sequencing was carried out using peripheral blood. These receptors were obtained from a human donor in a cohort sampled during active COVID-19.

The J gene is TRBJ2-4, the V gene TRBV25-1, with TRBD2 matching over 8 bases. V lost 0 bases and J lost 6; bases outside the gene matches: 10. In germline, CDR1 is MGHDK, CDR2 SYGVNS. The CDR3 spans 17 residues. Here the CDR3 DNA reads TGTGCCAGCAGTGAATATAGCAACCGGGGGGGCAGAAACATTCAGTACTTC. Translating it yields CASSEYSNRGGRNIQYF.

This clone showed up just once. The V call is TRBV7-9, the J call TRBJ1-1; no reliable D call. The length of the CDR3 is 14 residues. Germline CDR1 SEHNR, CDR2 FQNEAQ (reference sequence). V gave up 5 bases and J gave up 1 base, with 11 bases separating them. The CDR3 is CASSPTTGNTEAFF. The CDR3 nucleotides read TGTGCCAGCAGCCCGACGACGGGGAACACTGAAGCTTTCTTT.

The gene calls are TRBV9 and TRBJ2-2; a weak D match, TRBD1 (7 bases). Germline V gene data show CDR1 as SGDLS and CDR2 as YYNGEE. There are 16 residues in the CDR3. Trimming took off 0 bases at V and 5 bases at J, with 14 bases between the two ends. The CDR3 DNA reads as TGTGCCAGCAGCGTAGTAGGAGGGGGCGGAACCGGGGAGCTGTTTTTT. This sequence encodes CASSVVGGGGTGELFF.

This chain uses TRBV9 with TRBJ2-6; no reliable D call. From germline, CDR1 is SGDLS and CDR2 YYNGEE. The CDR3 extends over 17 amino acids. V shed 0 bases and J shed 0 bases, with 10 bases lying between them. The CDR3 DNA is TGTGCCAGCAGCGTAGGTGCTCGAGGCTCTGGGGCCAACGTCCTGACTTTC. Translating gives CASSVGARGSGANVLTF.

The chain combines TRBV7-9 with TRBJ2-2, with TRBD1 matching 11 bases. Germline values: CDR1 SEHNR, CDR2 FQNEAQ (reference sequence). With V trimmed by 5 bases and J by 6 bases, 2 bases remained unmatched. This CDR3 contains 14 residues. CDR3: CASSRTGGPGELFF. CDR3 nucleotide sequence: TGTGCCAGCAGCCGGACAGGGGGCCCCGGGGAGCTGTTTTTT.

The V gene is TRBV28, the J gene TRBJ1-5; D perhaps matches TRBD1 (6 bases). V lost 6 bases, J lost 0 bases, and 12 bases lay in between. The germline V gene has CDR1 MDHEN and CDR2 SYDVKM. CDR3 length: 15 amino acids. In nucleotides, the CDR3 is TGTGCCAGCAGAGAGGACAGATATAGCAATCAGCCCCAGCATTTT. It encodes CASREDRYSNQPQHF.

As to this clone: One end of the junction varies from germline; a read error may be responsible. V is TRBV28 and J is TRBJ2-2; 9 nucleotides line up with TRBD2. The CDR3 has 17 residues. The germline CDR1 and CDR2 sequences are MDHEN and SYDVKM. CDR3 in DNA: TGTGCCAGCAGCTTATCGGGACTAGCCTCGGGGACCGGGGAGCTGTTTTTT. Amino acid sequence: CASSLSGLASGTGELFF.

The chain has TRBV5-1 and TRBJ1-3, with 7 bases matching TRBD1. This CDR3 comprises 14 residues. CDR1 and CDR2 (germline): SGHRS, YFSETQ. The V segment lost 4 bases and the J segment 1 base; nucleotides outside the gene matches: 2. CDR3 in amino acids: CASSTGVSGNTIYF. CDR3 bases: TGCGCCAGCAGCACAGGGGTATCTGGAAACACCATATATTTT.

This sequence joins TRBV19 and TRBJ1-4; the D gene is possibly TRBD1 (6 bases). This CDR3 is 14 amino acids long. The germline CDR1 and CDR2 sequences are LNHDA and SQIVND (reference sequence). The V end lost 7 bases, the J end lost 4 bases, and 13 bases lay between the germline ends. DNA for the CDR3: TGTGCCAGTATGGGGAACAGGGTTAATGAAAAACTGTTTTTT. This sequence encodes CASMGNRVNEKLFF. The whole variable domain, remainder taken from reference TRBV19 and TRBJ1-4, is DGGITQSPKYLFRKEGQNVTLSCEQNLNHDAMYWYRQDPGQGLRLIYYSQIVNDFQKGDIAEGYSVSREKKESFPLTVTSAQKNPTAFYLCASMGNRVNEKLFFGSGTQLSVL.

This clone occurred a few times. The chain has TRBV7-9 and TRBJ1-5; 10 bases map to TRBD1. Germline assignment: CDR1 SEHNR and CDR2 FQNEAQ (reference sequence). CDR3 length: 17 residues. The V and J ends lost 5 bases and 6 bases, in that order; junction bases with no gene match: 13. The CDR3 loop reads CASSQELGTGEVQPQHF. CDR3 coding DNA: TGTGCCAGCAGCCAAGAACTGGGGACAGGGGAAGTTCAGCCCCAGCATTTT.